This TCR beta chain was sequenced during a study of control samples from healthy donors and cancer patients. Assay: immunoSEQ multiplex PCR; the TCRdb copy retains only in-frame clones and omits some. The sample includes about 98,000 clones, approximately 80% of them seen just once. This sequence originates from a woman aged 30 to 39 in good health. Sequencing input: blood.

CDR3 region: CASSPPGATEAFF. The CDR3 nucleotides are TGTGCCAGCAGCCCGCCGGGGGCCACTGAAGCTTTCTTT. The V and J genes are TRBV11-2 and TRBJ1-1, with TRBD1 as a possible D gene (6 bases). Germline-derived CDR1 and CDR2 are SGHAT and FQNNGV. The CDR3 is 13 residues long. V was cut by 5 bases and J by 4 bases, with 11 bases left in between.